This T cell receptor beta chain was obtained from a study of cytomegalovirus exposure and HLA in healthy donors. Study results and limitations: Only CMV serostatus was available as immune exposure information. Per published accounts, TCR beta sequences correctly predicted the HLA-A and HLA-B alleles of most subjects.

About this clone itself: Its antigen is currently unknown. The identical CDR3 is also encoded by other nucleotide sequences in the sample.

Primers: 60 Vbeta forward and 13 Jbeta reverse. As originally analysed: In a later analysis, of 79 million or so unique beta chains, roughly 9.9 million appeared in at least two donors. The repertoire was sequenced with immunoSEQ multiplex PCR; TCRdb's copy has only in-frame clones and lacks some. The V and J calls and clone size come from that table; D and trimming were worked out from the DNA. Here the sample spans some 200,000 clones, approximately 80% being singletons. CDR1 SGHRS and CDR2 YFSETQ come from the germline V gene. J gave up 0 bases and V 4 bases, and 3 bases lay outside the gene matches. The CDR3 has 16 amino acids.

The sample taken for sequencing was PBMCs. V gene TRBV5-1 combines with J gene TRBJ2-3; 12 positions match TRBD2. The clonotype originates from a man aged 50-59 years in good health and CMV-seronegative. This chain's CDR3 is CASSPGLAGSTDTQYF. As DNA, the CDR3 is TGCGCCAGCAGCCCCGGACTAGCGGGGAGCACAGATACGCAGTATTTT.